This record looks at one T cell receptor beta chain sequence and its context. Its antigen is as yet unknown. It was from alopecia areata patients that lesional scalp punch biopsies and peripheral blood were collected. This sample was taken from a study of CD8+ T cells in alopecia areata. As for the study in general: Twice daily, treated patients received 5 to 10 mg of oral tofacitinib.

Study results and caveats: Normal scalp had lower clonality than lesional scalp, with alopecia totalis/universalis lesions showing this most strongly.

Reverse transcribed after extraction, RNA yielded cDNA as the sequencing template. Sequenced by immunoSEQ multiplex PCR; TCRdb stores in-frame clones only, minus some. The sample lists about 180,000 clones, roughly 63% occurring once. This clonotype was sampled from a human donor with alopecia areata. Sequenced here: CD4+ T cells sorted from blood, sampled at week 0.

CDR3 nucleotide sequence: TGTGCCAGCAGTTACTCCCCCAGGGACACTGAAGCTTTCTTT. Its protein is CASSYSPRDTEAFF. V gene TRBV6-5 combines with J gene TRBJ1-1; tentatively, D is TRBD1 (5 bases). Germline loops: CDR1 MNHEY, CDR2 SVGAGI. This CDR3 contains 14 residues. Trimming took off 0 bases at V and 3 bases at J, with 8 bases between the two ends.